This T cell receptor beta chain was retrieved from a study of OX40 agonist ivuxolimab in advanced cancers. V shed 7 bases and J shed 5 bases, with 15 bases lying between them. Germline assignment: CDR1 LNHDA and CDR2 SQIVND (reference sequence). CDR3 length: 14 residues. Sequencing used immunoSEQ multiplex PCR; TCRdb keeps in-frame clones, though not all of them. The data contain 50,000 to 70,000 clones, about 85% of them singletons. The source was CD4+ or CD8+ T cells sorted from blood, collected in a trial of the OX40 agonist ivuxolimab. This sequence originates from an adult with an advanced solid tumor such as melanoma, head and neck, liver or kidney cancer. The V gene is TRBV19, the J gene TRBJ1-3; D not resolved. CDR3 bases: TGTGCCAGTAACTTTGGACCTCCCCGAAACACCATATATTTT. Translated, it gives CASNFGPPRNTIYF.